These 13 T cell receptor beta chains originate from one sample sequenced in a study of T cell repertoires in cytomegalovirus infection. TCRdb reprocessed the reads with MiXCR, giving one entry per CDR3 protein. Of about 500,000 distinct CDR3 sequences listed, roughly a third are singletons. Their recognized antigens are unknown. Specimen: cultured PBMCs, collected from culture after CMV antigen stimulation. Receptor source: a human donor in good health (CMV status not recorded). Some clones in this sample may be carry-over from other donors' samples.

This chain joins TRBV7-3 and TRBJ2-7; TRBD2 aligns across 8 bases. V gave up 4 bases and J gave up 6 bases; unmatched junction bases: 5. The CDR3 length is 13 residues. Looked up from germline, CDR1 is SGHTA and CDR2 is FQGTGA. CDR3 sequence: CASSSGTSREQYV. As DNA, the CDR3 is TGTGCCAGCAGCTCGGGGACTAGTCGCGAGCAGTACGTC.

The J gene is TRBJ2-1, the V gene TRBV27; D is unresolved. CDR3 length: 16 residues. Trimming stripped 5 bases from V and 0 bases from J, with 14 bases between. Germline V CDR1 and CDR2: MNHEY, SMNVEV (reference sequence). CDR3 bases: TGTGCCAGCAGTCTGCTCAGCCCGAGCTCCTACAATGAGCAGTTCTTC. As protein: CASSLLSPSSYNEQFF.

This clonotype has a handful of counts. This rearrangement joins TRBV7-8 to TRBJ2-3; 10 bases are shared with TRBD2. The V gene's germline CDR1 is SGHVS and CDR2 FQNEAQ. The CDR3 totals 16 residues. With V trimmed by 4 bases and J by 2 bases, 6 bases remained unmatched. The CDR3 protein is CASSSRTSGYTDTQYF. CDR3 coding DNA: TGTGCCAGCAGCTCACGGACTAGCGGATACACAGATACGCAGTATTTT.

The gene calls are TRBV28 and TRBJ2-7; 10 bases map to TRBD2. Trimming at V came to 5 bases and at J to 1 base, leaving 8 bases not matched to a gene. Germline CDR1 reads MDHEN; CDR2 reads SYDVKM. The CDR3 totals 16 residues. This CDR3 is CASSPPGLAISYEQYF. CDR3 nucleotides: TGTGCCAGCAGTCCCCCGGGACTAGCGATTTCCTACGAGCAGTACTTC.

This clonotype was seen a few times. This chain links TRBV12-3 or TRBV12-4 with TRBJ2-7, with D possibly being TRBD1 (5 bases). Trimming shortened V by 2 bases and J by 5 bases, and 13 bases separated the two germline ends. The CDR3 runs to 14 residues. The CDR3 loop is CASSLLTRADEQYF. The CDR3 region has the DNA TGTGCCAGCAGTTTATTAACCAGGGCAGACGAGCAGTACTTC.

The chain uses TRBV19 and TRBJ2-3; tentative D call: TRBD1 (6 bases). CDR3 length equals 15 residues. The germline V and J ends were trimmed by 5 bases and 4 bases, with 16 bases remaining between them. Germline CDR1 and CDR2: LNHDA and SQIVND (reference sequence). The CDR3 DNA follows: TGTGCCAGTAGTCGGGCAGGGGTTGGCGCAGATACGCAGTATTTT. Protein: CASSRAGVGADTQYF.

This clonotype was found many times. This sequence joins TRBV12-3 or TRBV12-4 and TRBJ1-1; D uncertain. This CDR3 spans 13 amino acids. V lost 3 bases and J lost 2, with 7 bases in between. The CDR3 bases are TGTGCCAGCAGTTTTACCGTAAACACTGAAGCTTTCTTT. The encoded protein is CASSFTVNTEAFF.

The chain links TRBV19 to TRBJ1-3; possible D gene TRBD1, 5 bases. The V gene lost 5 bases and the J gene lost 0 bases, with 11 bases spanning the gap. CDR1 LNHDA and CDR2 SQIVND come from the germline V gene (reference sequence). The CDR3 extends over 15 amino acids. The CDR3 nucleotides read TGTGCCAGTAGTGCCGTGGGACGCTCTGGAAACACCATATATTTT. Encoded protein: CASSAVGRSGNTIYF. The entire variable domain, with the rest obtained from reference TRBV19 and TRBJ1-3, is as follows: DGGITQSPKYLFRKEGQNVTLSCEQNLNHDAMYWYRQDPGQGLRLIYYSQIVNDFQKGDIAEGYSVSREKKESFPLTVTSAQKNPTAFYLCASSAVGRSGNTIYFGEGSWLTVV.

The chain combines TRBV7-9 with TRBJ2-3; the match to TRBD1 covers 11 bases. With 4 bases clipped from V and 7 bases from J, the junction kept 4 bases outside the gene matches. Germline V gene data show CDR1 as SEHNR and CDR2 as FQNEAQ (reference sequence). The CDR3 loop spans 14 amino acids. This CDR3 reads CASSSGTGGYTQYF. CDR3 DNA: TGTGCCAGCAGCTCCGGGACAGGGGGTTATACGCAGTATTTT.

This clonotype was seen a handful of times. Written as DNA, the CDR3 is TGTGCCAGCACCCCCGGCAGTGTGCAAGAGACCCAGTACTTC. Its protein is CASTPGSVQETQYF. The chain joins TRBV6-6 to TRBJ2-5; D unresolved. Trimming left V 7 bases short and J 2 bases short, with 14 bases between. From germline, CDR1 is MNHNY and CDR2 SVGAGI (reference sequence). This CDR3 is 14 amino acids long.

The chain uses TRBV10-3 and TRBJ2-5, with D possibly matching TRBD2 (6 bases). Germline V gene sequence: CDR1 ENHRY, CDR2 SYGVKD. V was cut by 8 bases and J by 3 bases, with 13 bases left in between. The CDR3 spans 13 residues. For the CDR3, the DNA is TGTGCCATCGGACGCAGGGAGGAAGAGACCCAGTACTTC. Translated, it gives CAIGRREEETQYF.

The chain employs TRBV19 and TRBJ2-7; the D gene is possibly TRBD1 (5 bases). Germline CDR1 reads LNHDA; CDR2 reads SQIVND (reference sequence). V lost 8 bases and J lost 6, with 14 bases in between. The CDR3 covers 12 residues. CDR3 protein: CASEAGSGEQYF. CDR3 nucleotides: TGTGCCAGTGAGGCAGGGTCAGGCGAGCAGTACTTC.

This chain uses TRBV12-3 or TRBV12-4 with TRBJ2-3; 7 nucleotides align to TRBD1. V was pared by 2 bases and J by 4 bases, with 3 bases of the junction left unmatched. The CDR3 loop spans 14 amino acids. CDR3 amino acids: CASSLQGVSDTQYF. The CDR3 DNA follows: TGTGCCAGCAGTTTACAGGGGGTTTCAGATACGCAGTATTTT.